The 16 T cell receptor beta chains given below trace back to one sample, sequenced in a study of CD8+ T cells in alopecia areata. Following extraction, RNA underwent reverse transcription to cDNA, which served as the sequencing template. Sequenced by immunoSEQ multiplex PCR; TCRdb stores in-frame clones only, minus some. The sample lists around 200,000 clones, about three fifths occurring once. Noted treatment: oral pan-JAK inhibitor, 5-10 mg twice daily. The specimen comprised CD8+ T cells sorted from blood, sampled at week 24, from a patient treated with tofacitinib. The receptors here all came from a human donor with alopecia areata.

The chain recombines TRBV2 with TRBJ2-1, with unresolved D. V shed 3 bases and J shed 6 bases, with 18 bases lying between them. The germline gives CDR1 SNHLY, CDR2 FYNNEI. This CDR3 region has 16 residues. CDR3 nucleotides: TGTGCCAGCAGTGAGGGCCCGGTGGACCCGGGCAATGAGCAGTTCTTC. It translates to CASSEGPVDPGNEQFF.

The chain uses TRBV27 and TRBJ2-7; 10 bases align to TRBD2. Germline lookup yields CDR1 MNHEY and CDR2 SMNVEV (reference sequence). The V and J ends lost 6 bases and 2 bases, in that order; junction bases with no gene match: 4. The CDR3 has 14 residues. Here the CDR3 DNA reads TGTGCCAGCAGGTGGACTAGCGGTGCCTACGAGCAGTACTTC. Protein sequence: CASRWTSGAYEQYF.

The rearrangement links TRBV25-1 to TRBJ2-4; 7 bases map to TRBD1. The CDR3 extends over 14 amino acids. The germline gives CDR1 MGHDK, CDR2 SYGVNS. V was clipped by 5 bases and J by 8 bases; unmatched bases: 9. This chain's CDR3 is CASSTDRVRDIQYF. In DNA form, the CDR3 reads TGTGCCAGCAGTACCGACAGGGTACGGGACATTCAGTACTTC.

The CDR3 here is CASSPGTSGGELFF. CDR3 nucleotides: TGTGCCAGCAGCCCTGGGACTAGCGGCGGGGAGCTGTTTTTT. This chain joins TRBV5-6 and TRBJ2-2, with TRBD2 identical over 11 bases. This CDR3 region has 14 residues. Germline V gene sequence: CDR1 SGHDT, CDR2 YYEEEE. The junction had 3 bases not matched to a gene; V was cut back by 4 bases and J by 7 bases.

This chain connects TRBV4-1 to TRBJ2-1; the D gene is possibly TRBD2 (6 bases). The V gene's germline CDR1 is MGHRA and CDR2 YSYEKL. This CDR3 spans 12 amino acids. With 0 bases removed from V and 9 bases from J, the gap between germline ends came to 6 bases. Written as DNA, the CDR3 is TGCGCCAGCAGCCAAGAGGGGGGTGAGCAGTTCTTC. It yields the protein CASSQEGGEQFF.

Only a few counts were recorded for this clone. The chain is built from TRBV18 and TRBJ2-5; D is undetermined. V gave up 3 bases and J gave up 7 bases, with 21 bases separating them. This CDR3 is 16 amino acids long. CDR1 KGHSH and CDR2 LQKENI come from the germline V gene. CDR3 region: CASSPLTWADHRTQYF. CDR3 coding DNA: TGTGCCAGCTCACCGCTGACTTGGGCGGACCACCGGACCCAGTACTTC.

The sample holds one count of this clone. This CDR3 reads CASSLVAGTGEETQYF. The CDR3, as DNA: TGTGCCAGCAGCTTAGTAGCAGGGACAGGGGAAGAGACCCAGTACTTC. The chain is built from TRBV7-8 and TRBJ2-5, with 10 bases aligning to TRBD1. The germline gives CDR1 SGHVS, CDR2 FQNEAQ. CDR3 length: 16 residues. Germline trimming cut 1 base from V and 3 bases from J; bases unmatched to any gene: 5.

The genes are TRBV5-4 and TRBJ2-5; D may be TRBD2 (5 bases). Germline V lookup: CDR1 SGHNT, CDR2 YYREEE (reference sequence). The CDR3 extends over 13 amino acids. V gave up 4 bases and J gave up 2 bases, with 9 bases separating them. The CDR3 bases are TGTGCCAGCAGCCCCCGGGGACAAGAGACCCAGTACTTC. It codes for CASSPRGQETQYF.

Here the CDR3 DNA reads TGTGCCAGCAGTCAGTTGGGGGCTGATCAGCCCCAGCATTTT. Translating gives CASSQLGADQPQHF. This chain links TRBV27 with TRBJ1-5; D is perhaps TRBD1 (6 bases). The CDR3 is 14 residues long. Trimming stripped 5 bases from V and 5 bases from J, with 13 bases between. In germline, CDR1 is MNHEY, CDR2 SMNVEV (reference sequence).

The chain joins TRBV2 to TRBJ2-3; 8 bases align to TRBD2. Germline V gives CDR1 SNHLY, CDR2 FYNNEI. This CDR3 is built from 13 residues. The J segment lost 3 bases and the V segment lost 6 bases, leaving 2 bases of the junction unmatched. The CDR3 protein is CASRGLETDTQYF. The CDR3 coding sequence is TGTGCCAGCAGGGGACTAGAGACAGATACGCAGTATTTT.

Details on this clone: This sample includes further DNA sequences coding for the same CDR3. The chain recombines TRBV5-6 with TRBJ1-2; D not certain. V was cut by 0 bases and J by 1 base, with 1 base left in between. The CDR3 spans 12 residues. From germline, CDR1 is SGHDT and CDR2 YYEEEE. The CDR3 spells CASSLGNYGYTF. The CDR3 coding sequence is TGTGCCAGCAGCTTGGGTAACTATGGCTACACCTTC.

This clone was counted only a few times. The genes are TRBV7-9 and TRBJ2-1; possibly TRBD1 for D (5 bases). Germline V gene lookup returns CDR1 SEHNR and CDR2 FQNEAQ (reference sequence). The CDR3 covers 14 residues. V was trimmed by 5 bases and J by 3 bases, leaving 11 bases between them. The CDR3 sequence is CASSPTDSYNEQFF. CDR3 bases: TGTGCCAGCAGCCCGACCGACAGCTACAATGAGCAGTTCTTC.

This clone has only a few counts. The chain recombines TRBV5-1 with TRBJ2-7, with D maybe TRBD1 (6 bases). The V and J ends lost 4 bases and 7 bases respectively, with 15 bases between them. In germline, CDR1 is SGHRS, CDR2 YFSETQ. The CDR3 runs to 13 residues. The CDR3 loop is CASSTTGFVEQYF. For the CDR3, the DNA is TGCGCCAGCAGCACTACAGGGTTCGTGGAGCAGTACTTC.

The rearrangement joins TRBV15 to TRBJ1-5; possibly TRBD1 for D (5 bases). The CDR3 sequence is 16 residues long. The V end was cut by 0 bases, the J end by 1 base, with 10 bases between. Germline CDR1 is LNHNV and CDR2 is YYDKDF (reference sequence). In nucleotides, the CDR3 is TGTGCCACCAGCAGAGATCTCGACAGAAGCAATCAGCCCCAGCATTTT. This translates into CATSRDLDRSNQPQHF.

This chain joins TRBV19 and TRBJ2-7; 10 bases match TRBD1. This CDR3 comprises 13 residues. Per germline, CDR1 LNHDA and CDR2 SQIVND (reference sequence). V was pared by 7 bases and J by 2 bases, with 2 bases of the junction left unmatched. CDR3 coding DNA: TGTGCCAGTAAGGGGACAGGGGCCTACGAGCAGTACTTC. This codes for CASKGTGAYEQYF.

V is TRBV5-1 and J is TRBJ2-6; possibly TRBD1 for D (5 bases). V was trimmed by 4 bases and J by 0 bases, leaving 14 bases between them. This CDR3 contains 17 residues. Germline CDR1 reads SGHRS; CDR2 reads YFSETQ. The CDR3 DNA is TGCGCCAGCAGCAGATGGACATTAAGCTCTGGGGCCAACGTCCTGACTTTC. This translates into CASSRWTLSSGANVLTF. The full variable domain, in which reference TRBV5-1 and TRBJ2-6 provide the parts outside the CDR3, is KAGVTQTPRYLIKTRGQQVTLSCSPISGHRSVSWYQQTPGQGLQFLFEYFSETQRNKGNFPGRFSGRQFSNSRSEMNVSTLELGDSALYLCASSRWTLSSGANVLTFGAGSRLTVL.